Below, 6 T cell receptor beta chains from the same sample are listed, as sequenced in a study of blood T cell repertoires in COVID-19. TCRdb keeps only in-frame clones here, not all; method: immunoSEQ multiplex PCR. Here the sample spans about 200,000 clones, 70% to 85% being singletons. Sequenced sample: peripheral blood. The receptors shown here come from a human donor with acute or convalescent COVID-19. The donor label of this sample is uncertain.

The V and J genes are TRBV6-2 or TRBV6-3 and TRBJ1-1, with 8 bases aligning to TRBD1. The CDR3 is made up of 14 amino acids. With 2 bases clipped from V and 3 bases from J, the junction kept 2 bases outside the gene matches. Germline V CDR1 and CDR2: MNHEY, SVGEGT. The CDR3 here is CASSYPTGDTEAFF. The CDR3 DNA sequence: TGTGCCAGCAGTTACCCGACAGGGGACACTGAAGCTTTCTTT.

The chain is built from TRBV3-1 (or the pseudogene TRBV3-2) and TRBJ1-3, with a tentative D call TRBD1 (6 bases). V lost 2 bases to trimming and J lost 4 bases, with 15 bases between them. The CDR3 covers 16 residues. Per germline, CDR1 LGHDT and CDR2 YNNKEL (reference sequence). The CDR3 reads CASSQKTGMWGNTIYF. CDR3 nucleotide sequence: TGTGCCAGCAGCCAAAAAACAGGGATGTGGGGAAACACCATATATTTT.

The genes are TRBV27 and TRBJ1-5; 7 nucleotides agree with TRBD1. Per germline, CDR1 MNHEY and CDR2 SMNVEV (reference sequence). Trimming took 6 bases from V and 4 from J; bases not matched to a gene: 9. This CDR3 has 15 residues. CDR3 in DNA: TGTGCCAGCAGCCAACTCTCAGGGGGTAATCAGCCCCAGCATTTT. This translates into CASSQLSGGNQPQHF.

V gene TRBV12-3 or TRBV12-4 combines with J gene TRBJ2-1, with TRBD1 as a possible D gene (5 bases). The CDR3 runs 12 residues. The V end lost 6 bases, the J end lost 6 bases, and 9 bases lay between the germline ends. CDR3: CASSVGRNEQFF. Written as DNA, the CDR3 is TGTGCCAGCAGCGTGGGGCGCAATGAGCAGTTCTTC.

The chain employs TRBV18 and TRBJ1-6; 9 bases agree with TRBD1. Germline loops: CDR1 KGHSH, CDR2 LQKENI. This CDR3 contains 15 residues. The V and J ends lost 2 bases and 9 bases, in that order; junction bases with no gene match: 5. The CDR3 here is CASSPETGGGSPLHF. CDR3 nucleotides: TGTGCCAGCTCACCAGAGACAGGGGGTGGTTCACCCCTCCACTTT. Looking up the rest from reference TRBV18 and TRBJ1-6 gives the full variable domain: NAGVMQNPRHLVRRRGQEARLRCSPMKGHSHVYWYRQLPEEGLKFMVYLQKENIIDESGMPKERFSAEFPKEGPSILRIQQVVRGDSAAYFCASSPETGGGSPLHFGNGTRLTVT.

The chain carries TRBV19 and TRBJ1-5; D might be TRBD1 (5 bases). CDR1 and CDR2 (germline): LNHDA, SQIVND (reference sequence). The CDR3 length is 17 residues. V lost 0 bases, J lost 2 bases, and 14 bases lay in between. CDR3 coding DNA: TGTGCCAGTAGTATAGATGGGGCCGGGGGGGGCAATCAGCCCCAGCATTTT. Protein: CASSIDGAGGGNQPQHF.